A selection of T cell receptor beta chains follows, all from one sample in a study of blood T cell repertoires in COVID-19. The repertoire was sequenced with immunoSEQ multiplex PCR; TCRdb's copy has only in-frame clones and lacks some. The sample lists approximately 150,000 clones, 85% to 90% occurring once. Sequences were obtained from PBMCs or T cells enriched from blood (not recorded which). All receptors come from a man aged 55 to 70 who had recovered from COVID-19. Both conserved end residues are part of each CDR3. The D gene is left open where the match is weak. Only part of the rows carry a size: once, few, many, or a class if the clone is expanded.

NA	NA	TRBJ1-2	TRBV7-9	TGTGCCAGCAGCTTCCCCAATCCGGGGAGGAGTGGCTACACCTTC	CASSFPNPGRSGYTF
NA	once	TRBJ1-3	TRBV5-1	TGCGCCAGCAGCACTACCCCGCCACAGGTCTCTGGAAACACCATATATTTT	CASSTTPPQVSGNTIYF
TRBD1	NA	TRBJ2-7	TRBV28	TGTGCCAGCAGCTCCGTGGGACAGAACTACGAGCAGTACTTC	CASSSVGQNYEQYF
NA	NA	TRBJ2-2	TRBV5-1	TGCGCCAGCAGTCCCGGGACTTTGAACACCGGGGAGCTGTTTTTT	CASSPGTLNTGELFF
TRBD1	NA	TRBJ1-6	TRBV7-8	TGTGCCAGCAGCTTAGGAGTGGGACAGGTTAATTCACCCCTCCACTTT	CASSLGVGQVNSPLHF
NA	NA	TRBJ2-3	TRBV12-5	TGTGCTAGTGGTTTGCCCACCCCCAGGGTCACAGATACGCAGTATTTT	CASGLPTPRVTDTQYF
NA	NA	TRBJ1-1	TRBV18	TGTGCCAGCTCAGAACCTTCAGGGGCCACTGAAGCTTTCTTT	CASSEPSGATEAFF
TRBD2	NA	TRBJ2-1	TRBV29-1	TGCAGCGTTGCTAGCGGGAGGGCCGGTGAGCAGTTCTTC	CSVASGRAGEQFF
TRBD1	NA	TRBJ1-5	TRBV6-5	TGTGCCAGCGCCGGACAGGGCAATCAGCCCCAGCATTTT	CASAGQGNQPQHF
NA	few	TRBJ2-7	TRBV5-6	TGTGCCAGCATCGAATGGGGCCAGGGGTACTCCTACGAGCAGTACTTC	CASIEWGQGYSYEQYF
TRBD1	NA	TRBJ2-7	TRBV7-6	TGTGCCAGCAGCTTAGTAGGGGGCGGATACGAGCAGTACTTC	CASSLVGGGYEQYF
NA	NA	TRBJ1-5	TRBV21-1	TGTGCCAGCAGCAAAAGGGGGTCGGTCGATCAGCCCCAGCATTTT	CASSKRGSVDQPQHF
NA	NA	TRBJ1-3	TRBV5-4	TGTGCCAGCAGCTTTCCCGAGGCTGGAAACACCATATATTTT	CASSFPEAGNTIYF
NA	NA	TRBJ1-2	TRBV29-1	TGCAGCGTTGCTCGAGGTGGCTACACCTTC	CSVARGGYTF
TRBD1	NA	TRBJ1-4	TRBV9	TGTGCCAGCAGCGCTGGACAGGTAAATGAAAAACTGTTTTTT	CASSAGQVNEKLFF
TRBD2	few	TRBJ2-7	TRBV30	TGTGCCTGGAGCCTCAAGACTAGCGGTCCCTACGAGCAGTACTTC	CAWSLKTSGPYEQYF
TRBD1	once	TRBJ1-3	TRBV7-9	TGTGCCAGCAGCTTAGCCGGGACAGCTCTCTCTGGAAACACCATATATTTT	CASSLAGTALSGNTIYF
TRBD1	NA	TRBJ2-1	TRBV11-2	TGTGCCAGCAGCCTCACCGGGACAGTCTACAATGAGCAGTTCTTC	CASSLTGTVYNEQFF
NA	NA	TRBJ2-2	TRBV21-1	TGTGCCAGCAGTTGGGACAGTAACACCGGGGAGCTGTTTTTT	CASSWDSNTGELFF
NA	NA	TRBJ2-7	TRBV27	TGTGCCAGTTCCGTGGGGCGCAGCTCCTACGAGCAGTACTTC	CASSVGRSSYEQYF
NA	NA	TRBJ1-1	TRBV2	TGTGCCAGCAGAAACAGGGTCGATCAGGGAGCTTTCTTT	CASRNRVDQGAFF
NA	once	TRBJ2-5	TRBV9	TGTGCCAGCAGCGTAGATTTAGATTCGGGTGGAGAGACCCAGTACTTC	CASSVDLDSGGETQYF
NA	NA	TRBJ1-5	TRBV15	TGTGCCACCAGGTCGAAGGATAGCGGCAATCAGCCCCAGCATTTT	CATRSKDSGNQPQHF
TRBD1	NA	TRBJ1-4	TRBV2	TGTGCCAGCAGCGACAGGGCTAATGAAAAACTGTTTTTT	CASSDRANEKLFF
TRBD1	NA	TRBJ2-7	TRBV13	TGTGCCAGCACCCGGGACAGGGGCTACGAGCAGTACTTC	CASTRDRGYEQYF
NA	few	TRBJ2-7	TRBV4-1	TGCGCCAGCAGCCATGGTCGGACAAAGGGCTACGAGCAGTACTTC	CASSHGRTKGYEQYF
TRBD1	NA	TRBJ2-7	TRBV18	TGTGCCAGCTCACCATCCGGGACAGGGCTCTACGAGCAGTACTTC	CASSPSGTGLYEQYF
NA	once	TRBJ1-5	TRBV19	TGTGCCACTTCAGACAGTCGCAATCAGCCCCAGCATTTT	CATSDSRNQPQHF
TRBD1	NA	TRBJ1-1	TRBV5-1	TGCGCCAGCAGCGACTCACAGGGGGCAGGCACTGAAGCTTTCTTT	CASSDSQGAGTEAFF
NA	NA	TRBJ2-2	TRBV4-1	TGCGCCAGCAGCCAGGAGCCAGGGTTCACCGGGGAGCTGTTTTTT	CASSQEPGFTGELFF
NA	NA	TRBJ2-1	TRBV10-3	TGTGCCATACAGGGATACAATGAGCAGTTCTTC	CAIQGYNEQFF
TRBD1	once	TRBJ1-2	TRBV28	TGTGCCAGCAGTTCCGGGACAGGGAAGGGCTACACCTTC	CASSSGTGKGYTF
NA	NA	TRBJ2-7	TRBV18	TGTGCCAGCTCACGGCGGGACGCCGAGCAGTACTTC	CASSRRDAEQYF
NA	NA	TRBJ2-2	TRBV6-6	TGTGCCAGCAGGTGGGCGCAGGACACCGGGGAGCTGTTTTTT	CASRWAQDTGELFF
NA	NA	TRBJ2-1	TRBV4-1	TGCGCCAGCAGCCTTGTCCGGGGATCCAATGAGCAGTTCTTC	CASSLVRGSNEQFF
NA	NA	TRBJ1-4	TRBV25-1	TGTGCCAGCAGGAGAGAAAAACTGTTTTTT	CASRREKLFF
TRBD1	NA	TRBJ2-2	TRBV24-1	TGTGCCACCAGTGACCCTGACAGGGTTGGGGAGCTGTTTTTT	CATSDPDRVGELFF
NA	NA	TRBJ2-5	TRBV7-3	TGTGCCAGCAGCCTTCCGGGGTCGGGTGAGACCCAGTACTTC	CASSLPGSGETQYF
NA	few	TRBJ2-7	TRBV7-8	TGTGCCAGCAGCTTAGGGGACACTGCCTACGAGCAGTACTTC	CASSLGDTAYEQYF
TRBD1	NA	TRBJ2-5	TRBV9	TGTGCCAGCAGCACACAGGGACAGCCTAAAGAGACCCAGTACTTC	CASSTQGQPKETQYF
NA	NA	TRBJ2-3	TRBV1	TGCACCAGCAGCCAAGTTACGGGGGACCAAGATACGCAGTATTTT	CTSSQVTGDQDTQYF
TRBD1	NA	TRBJ1-6	TRBV3-1/TRBV3-2	TGTGCCAGCAGCCAAGGCCGGACAGGGGTTAGGGCACCCCTCCACTTT	CASSQGRTGVRAPLHF
NA	NA	TRBJ1-4	TRBV6-5	TGTGCCAGCTTGGCCACGCGCGGAGAAAAACTGTTTTTT	CASLATRGEKLFF
NA	NA	TRBJ2-3	TRBV5-4	TGTGCCAGCAGCTTGGATCAGGGGTGGACAGATACGCAGTATTTT	CASSLDQGWTDTQYF
NA	few	TRBJ2-7	TRBV3-1/TRBV3-2	TGTGCCAGCAGCCAAGGGTCGGGAGAGCAGTACTTC	CASSQGSGEQYF
NA	NA	TRBJ1-3	TRBV9	TGTGCCAGCAGCCGTCGGGACTCTGGAAACACCATATATTTT	CASSRRDSGNTIYF
TRBD1	few	TRBJ2-2	TRBV19	TGTGCCAGTAGTAGGGACAGGGGAATCCGGGAGCTGTTTTTT	CASSRDRGIRELFF
TRBD1	NA	TRBJ1-5	TRBV2	TGTGCCAGCACCCTCAGACAGGGGCAGCCCCAGCATTTT	CASTLRQGQPQHF
TRBD2	NA	TRBJ2-7	TRBV5-3	TGTGCCAGAAGCTTGTTTGCAGCGGGGAGGTTGGAAGGCGAGCAGTACTTC	CARSLFAAGRLEGEQYF
TRBD1	NA	TRBJ1-2	TRBV7-6	TGTGCCAGCAGCCCTGGGACAGTCTATGGCTACACCTTC	CASSPGTVYGYTF
TRBD1	medium-sized	TRBJ2-6	TRBV29-1	TGCAGCGTTGAAACAGGGGGCTCTGGGGCCAACGTCCTGACTTTC	CSVETGGSGANVLTF